The 25 T cell receptor beta chains below come from one sample, sequenced in a study of T cells in Graves' hyperthyroidism and ophthalmopathy. What was amplified from RNA transcripts were TCR beta CDR3 regions. First-round RT-PCR with HTBI primers amplified the TCR CDR3 region. TCRdb redid the calling of the multiplex PCR reads with MiXCR, one entry per CDR3 protein. The sample records under 350,000 distinct CDR3 sequences, about 15% being singletons. The sequencing sample was made of blood. These receptors all stem from a woman aged 55-75 years with Graves' ophthalmopathy.

This clonotype appeared many times. The chain joins TRBV24-1 to TRBJ1-5; D is undetermined. CDR1 is KGHDR, CDR2 SFDVKD, per germline. This CDR3 region has 14 residues. The germline V and J ends were trimmed by 9 bases and 0 bases, with 11 bases remaining between them. The CDR3 sequence: CATSRENSNQPQHF. Written as DNA, the CDR3 is TGTGCCACCTCAAGAGAGAATAGCAATCAGCCCCAGCATTTT.

This clonotype showed up many times. J is TRBJ1-2 and V is TRBV9; 12 positions agree with TRBD1. Germline values: CDR1 SGDLS, CDR2 YYNGEE. This CDR3 has 18 amino acids. V lost 3 bases, J lost 4 bases, and 13 bases stayed unmatched. The CDR3 DNA reads TGTGCCAGCAGCGGGGGACAGGGGGCAATCCTCGCCTTCTATGGCTACACCTTC. Amino acids: CASSGGQGAILAFYGYTF.

This clonotype has just a few counts. The chain is built from TRBV11-2 and TRBJ1-2, with D maybe TRBD1 (5 bases). The CDR3 extends over 14 amino acids. V lost 4 bases and J 8 bases, leaving 17 bases between the germline ends. Germline V gene sequence: CDR1 SGHAT, CDR2 FQNNGV. The CDR3 nucleotides read TGTGCCAGCAGCTACACCAACGGGGGGGACGGCTACACCTTC. Translating gives CASSYTNGGDGYTF.

This clonotype came up many times. V is TRBV7-2 and J is TRBJ2-5; the D is unclear. Germline CDR1 and CDR2: SGHTA and FQGNSA. Trimming removed 4 bases from V and 5 bases from J, with 11 bases in between. This CDR3 spans 13 amino acids. CDR3 nucleotide sequence: TGTGCCAGCAGCTCGTCGCCCCGGGAGACCCAGTACTTC. This codes for CASSSSPRETQYF. Supplemented by reference TRBV7-2 and TRBJ2-5, the full variable domain reads GAGVSQSPSNKVTEKGKDVELRCDPISGHTALYWYRQSLGQGLEFLIYFQGNSAPDKSGLPSDRFSAERTGGSVSTLTIQRTQQEDSAVYLCASSSSPRETQYFGPGTRLLVL.

This clonotype showed up just a few times. The rearrangement links TRBV6-1 to TRBJ1-5, with D hard to call. The CDR3 is 12 amino acids. Trimming took 6 bases from V and 3 from J, leaving 6 bases between them. Germline CDR1 reads MNHNS; CDR2 reads SASEGT. CDR3 loop: CASRTYNQPQHF. The CDR3 DNA sequence: TGTGCCAGCAGAACTTACAATCAGCCCCAGCATTTT.

The chain has TRBV20-1 and TRBJ2-5, with D hard to call. The CDR3 runs 15 residues. V was trimmed by 5 bases and J by 4 bases, leaving 20 bases between them. CDR1 is DFQATT and CDR2 is SNEGSKA in the germline V gene (reference sequence). Written as DNA, the CDR3 is TGCAGTGCTCCATCCGAGTCCTCGATGAGAGAGACCCAGTACTTC. Translating gives CSAPSESSMRETQYF.

This clonotype came up many times. The chain has TRBV2 and TRBJ1-2; the match to TRBD1 covers 7 bases. After removal of 8 bases from V and 2 bases from J, the junction contained 2 bases not matched to a gene. The CDR3 covers 12 residues. From germline, CDR1 is SNHLY and CDR2 FYNNEI. The CDR3 reads CASRDSNYGYTF. CDR3 coding DNA: TGTGCCAGCCGGGACAGCAACTATGGCTACACCTTC.

This clonotype was counted between two and nine times. The chain joins TRBV18 to TRBJ1-2; D not certain. Looked up from germline, CDR1 is KGHSH and CDR2 is LQKENI. The CDR3 loop spans 15 amino acids. Trimming stripped 3 bases from V and 3 bases from J, with 14 bases between. The CDR3 sequence is CASSPNLGSDYGYTF. DNA of the CDR3: TGTGCCAGCTCACCTAACTTGGGTTCAGACTATGGCTACACCTTC.

This clonotype has a count of ten or more. The chain carries TRBV28 and TRBJ2-7, with TRBD1 identical over 8 bases. J was trimmed by 5 bases and V by 8 bases; bases with no gene match: 11. This CDR3 comprises 14 residues. Germline loops: CDR1 MDHEN, CDR2 SYDVKM. The CDR3 DNA reads TGTGCCAGCTGTCCGGACAGGGAAGTCCACGAGCAGTACTTC. This translates into CASCPDREVHEQYF.

This clonotype was seen repeatedly, ten times or more. The chain links TRBV11-2 to TRBJ2-7, with D unresolved. Germline CDR1 SGHAT, CDR2 FQNNGV. V lost 6 bases and J 2 bases, leaving 14 bases between the germline ends. The CDR3 loop spans 14 amino acids. CDR3 residues: CASSPTATPYEQYF. As DNA, the CDR3 is TGTGCCAGCAGTCCCACTGCCACCCCCTACGAGCAGTACTTC.

The V and J genes are TRBV11-1 and TRBJ2-2; 10 bases are a match to TRBD2. The V and J ends lost 5 bases and 6 bases, in that order; junction bases with no gene match: 12. The CDR3 is 17 residues long. Germline lookup yields CDR1 SGHAT and CDR2 FQDESV (reference sequence). The CDR3 nucleotides read TGTGCCAGCAGCCCCGCCCTAGCGGGAGCGGGATCCGGGGAGCTGTTTTTT. Translation gives CASSPALAGAGSGELFF.

This clonotype was observed many times. The chain combines TRBV7-9 with TRBJ2-3, with TRBD2 identical over 13 bases. CDR3 length: 16 residues. Germline CDR1 SEHNR, CDR2 FQNEAQ (reference sequence). Losses at the gene ends were 5 bases for V and 3 bases for J; bases not matched to a gene: 5. The CDR3 DNA reads TGTGCCAGCAGCACTCGACTAGCGGGGGGAACAGATACGCAGTATTTT. It translates to CASSTRLAGGTDTQYF.

This clonotype was counted at least ten times. The gene calls are TRBV20-1 and TRBJ2-2; the match to TRBD2 covers 8 bases. The V and J ends lost 1 base and 12 bases, in that order; junction bases with no gene match: 1. This CDR3 has 11 residues. Looked up from germline, CDR1 is DFQATT and CDR2 is SNEGSKA (reference sequence). The CDR3 sequence: CSARAGGQLFF. The CDR3 region has the DNA TGCAGTGCTAGAGCGGGGGGGCAGCTGTTTTTT.

The J gene is TRBJ1-5, the V gene TRBV5-4; D not resolved. This CDR3 has 16 residues. Germline CDR1 reads SGHNT; CDR2 reads YYREEE (reference sequence). With 2 bases removed from V and 0 bases from J, the gap between germline ends came to 12 bases. CDR3 protein: CASSFRGDSSNQPQHF. In DNA form, the CDR3 reads TGTGCCAGCAGCTTTCGCGGGGATAGTAGCAATCAGCCCCAGCATTTT.

The V call is TRBV5-4, the J call TRBJ2-1; TRBD2 matches at 10 bases. V was clipped by 4 bases and J by 2 bases; unmatched bases: 3. In germline, CDR1 is SGHNT, CDR2 YYREEE (reference sequence). The CDR3 is 15 amino acids. The CDR3 reads CASSPSGGAYNEQFF. The CDR3 DNA sequence: TGTGCCAGCAGCCCGAGCGGGGGGGCCTACAATGAGCAGTTCTTC. Variable domain in full (rest from reference TRBV5-4 and TRBJ2-1): ETGVTQSPTHLIKTRGQQVTLRCSSQSGHNTVSWYQQALGQGPQFIFQYYREEENGRGNFPPRFSGLQFPNYSSELNVNALELDDSALYLCASSPSGGAYNEQFFGPGTRLTVL.

This clonotype was found many times. The chain uses TRBV27 and TRBJ2-7, with a tentative D call TRBD1 (6 bases). The CDR3 loop spans 12 amino acids. Trimming took 5 bases from V and 4 from J, leaving 9 bases between them. Germline-derived CDR1 and CDR2 are MNHEY and SMNVEV (reference sequence). CDR3 DNA: TGTGCCAGCAGTCCCCAGGGGTACGAGCAGTACTTC. Translated: CASSPQGYEQYF.

Of note for this clonotype: This sequence may be a read error, since a much larger clone differs from it by one base. V is TRBV11-2 and J is TRBJ1-5; D may be TRBD1 (5 bases). The CDR3 sequence is 15 residues long. CDR1 is SGHAT, CDR2 FQNNGV, per germline. DNA of the CDR3: TGTGCCAACAGCCCGAGGGAGGGGTTAAATCAGCCCCAGCATTTT. Its protein product is CANSPREGLNQPQHF.

This clonotype was counted between two and nine times. J is TRBJ2-3 and V is TRBV4-1; D is perhaps TRBD2 (5 bases). Germline CDR1 and CDR2: MGHRA and YSYEKL. Trimming took 4 bases from V and 5 from J, leaving 16 bases between them. The CDR3 is made up of 15 amino acids. CDR3 sequence: CASSPLVRAEDTQYF. CDR3 in DNA: TGCGCCAGCAGCCCCCTTGTGAGGGCGGAAGATACGCAGTATTTT.

This clonotype was detected a few times. This chain links TRBV10-3 with TRBJ2-3; D is uncertain. Between the trimmed V and J ends, which lost 8 bases and 0 bases, there was a span of 15 bases. The germline V gene has CDR1 ENHRY and CDR2 SYGVKD. The CDR3 sequence is 15 residues long. The CDR3 sequence: CAISAETHSTDTQYF. CDR3 nucleotide sequence: TGTGCCATCTCTGCGGAAACACACAGCACAGATACGCAGTATTTT.

This clonotype has ten or more counts. The chain has TRBV7-2 and TRBJ1-4, with 7 bases that match TRBD1. From germline, CDR1 is SGHTA and CDR2 FQGNSA. V trimming: 4 bases; J trimming: 5 bases; junction bases outside the gene matches: 4. CDR3 length: 14 amino acids. CDR3 region: CASSSDRANEKLFF. In nucleotides, the CDR3 is TGTGCCAGCAGCTCCGACAGGGCCAATGAAAAACTGTTTTTT.

Notes on this clonotype: A much bigger clone sits one base away, suggesting this may be a read error. The chain links TRBV18 to TRBJ2-7, with D maybe TRBD2 (6 bases). TRBJ2-1 matches the DNA end more closely, so the J call is doubtful. Germline CDR1 and CDR2: KGHSH and LQKENI. The CDR3 loop spans 14 amino acids. The CDR3 loop is CASSPGGAPYEQFF. Written as DNA, the CDR3 is TGTGCCAGCTCACCAGGCGGGGCACCCTACGAGCAGTTCTTC.

Of note for this clonotype: Given a much more abundant clone one base away, this may be a read error. Without the conserved terminal phenylalanine or tryptophan, this CDR3 likely stems from a read error. This chain connects TRBV29-1 to TRBJ1-1; D call uncertain. V was trimmed by 5 bases and J by 2 bases, leaving 9 bases between them. Looked up from germline, CDR1 is SQVTM and CDR2 is ANQGSEA. The CDR3 loop spans 12 amino acids. The CDR3: CSVSSGNTEAFY. The CDR3 nucleotides are TGCAGCGTTTCTTCGGGTAACACTGAAGCTTTCTAT.

This clonotype showed up many times. This sequence joins TRBV27 and TRBJ1-1, with a weak D call TRBD1 (6 bases). Trimming cost V 5 bases and J 4 bases, with 14 bases left between them. Per germline, CDR1 MNHEY and CDR2 SMNVEV (reference sequence). The CDR3 is made up of 14 amino acids. CDR3 sequence: CASSRGGFGTEAFF. The CDR3, as DNA: TGTGCCAGCAGTAGAGGGGGTTTCGGCACTGAAGCTTTCTTT.

This clonotype has at least ten counts. This rearrangement joins TRBV30 to TRBJ2-7; D possibly matches TRBD1 or TRBD2 (5 bases each). CDR1 is GTSNPN and CDR2 is SVGIG in the germline V gene (reference sequence). CDR3 size: 13 residues. The V and J ends lost 2 bases and 6 bases respectively, with 14 bases between them. The CDR3 nucleotides are TGTGCCTGGAGTTCGGGACCCCCGTCCGAGCAGTACTTC. It specifies CAWSSGPPSEQYF.

This clonotype was detected only a few times. The rearrangement links TRBV6-2 or TRBV6-3 to TRBJ1-5; no reliable D call. The V gene's germline CDR1 is MNHEY and CDR2 SVGEGT. Trimming took 4 bases from V and 6 from J, leaving 13 bases between them. This CDR3 is 14 amino acids long. The CDR3 spells CASSWILDSQPQHF. The DNA for the CDR3 is TGTGCCAGCAGTTGGATATTGGATAGTCAGCCCCAGCATTTT.